This T cell receptor (beta chain) was obtained from a study of early T cells in non-severe SARS-CoV-2 infection. Individual cDNA molecules each received unique molecular identifiers attached to them. Via MiXCR, TCRdb re-called the 5' RACE reads, giving one row per CDR3 protein. The data show some 60,000 distinct CDR3 sequences, with roughly a tenth seen just once and 8.6% held by the top ten. The V and J ends lost 9 bases and 5 bases respectively, with 26 bases between them. There are 17 residues in the CDR3. CDR1 and CDR2 (germline): MNHEY, SMNVEV (reference sequence). This clonotype occurred a few times.

The sequenced sample was whole blood. The chain has TRBV27 and TRBJ2-1; the D call may be TRBD1 or TRBD2 (5 bases each). This receptor was taken from an adult who was a healthcare worker with PCR-confirmed SARS-CoV-2 infection or an uninfected control (not recorded which). The CDR3 sequence: CASARDGSTVGHNEQFF. The CDR3 DNA reads as TGTGCCAGTGCCCGGGACGGATCAACTGTGGGGCACAATGAGCAGTTCTTC.